One and the same sample provided the 10 T cell receptor beta chains below, sequenced in a study of PD-L1 blockade in urothelial cancer. Assay: immunoSEQ multiplex PCR; the TCRdb copy retains only in-frame clones and omits some. The sample comprises fewer than 25,000 clones, about 83% of which are singletons, and just over 3% rests with the top ten. Specimen: PBMCs, collected around atezolizumab (anti-PD-L1) treatment. The receptor set was obtained from a man in his forties or fifties with urothelial cancer.

V usage is TRBV25-1 and J usage is TRBJ2-1; D gene ambiguous. Germline CDR1 MGHDK, CDR2 SYGVNS. This CDR3 contains 16 residues. With 1 base removed from V and 0 bases from J, the gap between germline ends came to 10 bases. CDR3 DNA sequence: TGTGCCAGCAGTGAATGGAGCCAGAGCTCCTACAATGAGCAGTTCTTC. Its protein is CASSEWSQSSYNEQFF.

V and J are TRBV27 and TRBJ2-7; the D gene is possibly TRBD2 (6 bases). V shed 8 bases and J shed 4 bases, with 18 bases lying between them. The length of the CDR3 is 14 residues. Germline V gene lookup returns CDR1 MNHEY and CDR2 SMNVEV (reference sequence). The CDR3 DNA reads as TGTGCCAGCGCCAGGGACTTCGGGGCATACGAGCAGTACTTC. Translation gives CASARDFGAYEQYF.

The genes are TRBV10-3 and TRBJ1-3; D is unresolved. The CDR3 contains 14 residues. Germline V lookup: CDR1 ENHRY, CDR2 SYGVKD. V lost 6 bases and J lost 1, with 10 bases in between. The CDR3 loop is CAIRDAGSGNTIYF. The CDR3 nucleotides read TGTGCCATCAGGGACGCGGGTTCTGGAAACACCATATATTTT.

The chain uses TRBV5-1 and TRBJ2-7, with 7 positions matching TRBD1. Trimming at V came to 1 base and at J to 2 bases, leaving 6 bases not matched to a gene. CDR1 and CDR2 from the germline V gene are SGHRS and YFSETQ. The CDR3 has 15 amino acids. The CDR3 DNA is TGCGCCAGCAGCTTGAACGGACAGGAGACCTACGAGCAGTACTTC. It specifies CASSLNGQETYEQYF.

The genes are TRBV2 and TRBJ1-1; D uncertain. V was cut by 0 bases and J by 5 bases, with 10 bases left in between. The CDR3 length is 14 residues. CDR1 is SNHLY and CDR2 is FYNNEI in the germline V gene. CDR3 bases: TGTGCCAGCAGTGAAGCCTCCCGGAGGACTGAAGCTTTCTTT. Translated, it gives CASSEASRRTEAFF. Drawing the rest from reference TRBV2 and TRBJ1-1, the complete variable domain is EPEVTQTPSHQVTQMGQEVILRCVPISNHLYFYWYRQILGQKVEFLVSFYNNEISEKSEIFDDQFSVERPDGSNFTLKIRSTKLEDSAMYFCASSEASRRTEAFFGQGTRLTVV.

The J gene is TRBJ2-7, the V gene TRBV9; the D is unclear. Germline CDR1 SGDLS, CDR2 YYNGEE. The length of the CDR3 is 15 residues. V was shortened by 3 bases and J by 4 bases, with 17 bases between the two germline ends. The CDR3 region is CASSGGGIDGYEQYF. For the CDR3, the DNA is TGTGCCAGCAGCGGAGGCGGAATAGACGGGTACGAGCAGTACTTC.

The chain has TRBV5-1 and TRBJ1-1; tentative D call: TRBD1 (6 bases). Trimming took 3 bases from V and 1 from J, leaving 25 bases between them. Germline CDR1 SGHRS, CDR2 YFSETQ. The CDR3 covers 19 residues. DNA for the CDR3: TGCGCCAGCAGCTACCGACAGGATCAGTCCTTACTTCAGAACACTGAAGCTTTCTTT. Translating it yields CASSYRQDQSLLQNTEAFF.

This clone was seen a handful of times. The chain employs TRBV6-5 and TRBJ1-6; 7 nucleotides line up with TRBD1. The V gene end was trimmed by 2 bases and the J gene end by 8 bases; junction bases not matched to a gene: 6. Germline-derived CDR1 and CDR2 are MNHEY and SVGAGI. This CDR3 has 15 amino acids. CDR3 sequence reads: CASSYTGQRDSPLHF. CDR3 in DNA: TGTGCCAGCAGTTACACGGGACAGCGGGATTCACCCCTCCACTTT.

This clone was detected a few times. J is TRBJ1-3 and V is TRBV4-2, with D uncertain. In germline, CDR1 is LGHNA, CDR2 YNFKEQ. Trimming left V 0 bases short and J 0 bases short, with 12 bases between. The CDR3 loop spans 17 amino acids. The CDR3 loop reads CASSQDFGLGSGNTIYF. CDR3 DNA sequence: TGTGCCAGCAGCCAAGATTTCGGGTTAGGCTCTGGAAACACCATATATTTT.

The gene calls are TRBV28 and TRBJ2-3; perhaps TRBD2 as D (6 bases). CDR1 is MDHEN, CDR2 SYDVKM, per germline. Deletions cut 3 bases from V and 1 base from J, with 11 bases between. The CDR3 is 15 residues long. CDR3 nucleotides: TGTGCCAGCAGTTTCGCCCCTAGCGGCACAGATACGCAGTATTTT. Amino acids: CASSFAPSGTDTQYF. The full variable domain, its missing parts supplied by reference TRBV28 and TRBJ2-3, is DVKVTQSSRYLVKRTGEKVFLECVQDMDHENMFWYRQDPGLGLRLIYFSYDVKMKEKGDIPEGYSVSREKKERFSLILESASTNQTSMYLCASSFAPSGTDTQYFGPGTRLTVL.